Listed here are 7 T cell receptor beta chains from one sample, sequenced in a study of regulatory T cells in long-lasting Graves disease. As for time point: newly diagnosed GD, antithyroid drugs for less than 3 months. RNA from PBMCs was the source of the TCR library. In building TCR beta libraries, iRepertoire HTBI primers were used together with Arm-PCR of CDR3 regions. Each CDR3 protein is one row after TCRdb ran MiXCR on the multiplex PCR reads. The profile shows approximately 350,000 distinct CDR3 sequences, approximately 15% of them singletons. This sample also belongs to another study, concerning T cells in Graves' hyperthyroidism and ophthalmopathy.

The material was peripheral blood mononuclear cells (PBMCs), obtained at new diagnosis, from a patient treated with antithyroid drugs. Source of these receptors: a middle-aged man with Graves disease.

The V and J genes are TRBV5-4 and TRBJ1-1, with TRBD1 matching 7 bases. With V trimmed by 0 bases and J by 2 bases, 4 bases remained unmatched. This CDR3 comprises 15 residues. Germline loops: CDR1 SGHNT, CDR2 YYREEE (reference sequence). CDR3 region: CASSLAGQYNTEAFF. The CDR3 bases are TGTGCCAGCAGCTTGGCGGGACAGTATAACACTGAAGCTTTCTTT. The variable domain in full, with the rest retrieved from reference TRBV5-4 and TRBJ1-1, is ETGVTQSPTHLIKTRGQQVTLRCSSQSGHNTVSWYQQALGQGPQFIFQYYREEENGRGNFPPRFSGLQFPNYSSELNVNALELDDSALYLCASSLAGQYNTEAFFGQGTRLTVV.

The rearrangement joins TRBV20-1 to TRBJ2-2; D gene ambiguous. This CDR3 comprises 11 residues. Trimming took 1 base from V and 4 from J, leaving 1 base between them. CDR1 is DFQATT, CDR2 SNEGSKA, per germline (reference sequence). The DNA for the CDR3 is TGCAGTGCTAGAGGCACCGGGGAGCTGTTTTTT. Protein: CSARGTGELFF.

This clonotype was found many times. J is TRBJ1-1 and V is TRBV28, with 7 bases identical to TRBD1. The CDR3 extends over 14 amino acids. V was pared by 6 bases and J by 0 bases, with 4 bases of the junction left unmatched. Germline assignment: CDR1 MDHEN and CDR2 SYDVKM. For the CDR3, the DNA is TGTGCCAGCAGGGTTGACAGGGTGAACACTGAAGCTTTCTTT. Its protein is CASRVDRVNTEAFF.

There are a few counts of this clonotype. The CDR3 sequence is CASRQALAPKETQYF. The CDR3 coding sequence is TGTGCCAGCAGACAAGCCCTAGCGCCGAAAGAGACCCAGTACTTC. V usage is TRBV11-2 and J usage is TRBJ2-5, with D tentatively TRBD2 (6 bases). Trimming left V 6 bases short and J 3 bases short, with 17 bases between. Germline V gene lookup returns CDR1 SGHAT and CDR2 FQNNGV. The CDR3 runs 15 residues.

This chain links TRBV20-1 with TRBJ2-1; TRBD2 agrees at 11 bases. Germline loops: CDR1 DFQATT, CDR2 SNEGSKA (reference sequence). CDR3 length: 17 residues. Losses at the gene ends were 0 bases for V and 2 bases for J; bases not matched to a gene: 6. This chain's CDR3 is CSARDPQLAGAYNEQFF. CDR3 bases: TGCAGTGCTAGAGATCCCCAACTAGCGGGAGCCTACAATGAGCAGTTCTTC.

At least ten counts were recorded for this clonotype. The V gene is TRBV18, the J gene TRBJ2-7; 7 bases map to TRBD1. The J segment lost 4 bases and the V segment lost 5 bases, leaving 8 bases of the junction unmatched. The V gene's germline CDR1 is KGHSH and CDR2 LQKENI. The CDR3 length is 14 residues. Here the CDR3 reads CASSSGTVPYEQYF. CDR3 bases: TGTGCCAGCTCATCCGGGACAGTTCCGTACGAGCAGTACTTC.

This clonotype was found many times. This chain uses TRBV20-1 with TRBJ2-2, with 14 bases lining up with TRBD2. Trimming at V came to 6 bases and at J to 1 base, leaving 4 bases not matched to a gene. The CDR3 is made up of 16 amino acids. Germline V gene data show CDR1 as DFQATT and CDR2 as SNEGSKA (reference sequence). CDR3 sequence reads: CSAPGTSGGNTGELFF. The CDR3 nucleotides are TGCAGTGCCCCCGGGACTAGCGGGGGGAACACCGGGGAGCTGTTTTTT.